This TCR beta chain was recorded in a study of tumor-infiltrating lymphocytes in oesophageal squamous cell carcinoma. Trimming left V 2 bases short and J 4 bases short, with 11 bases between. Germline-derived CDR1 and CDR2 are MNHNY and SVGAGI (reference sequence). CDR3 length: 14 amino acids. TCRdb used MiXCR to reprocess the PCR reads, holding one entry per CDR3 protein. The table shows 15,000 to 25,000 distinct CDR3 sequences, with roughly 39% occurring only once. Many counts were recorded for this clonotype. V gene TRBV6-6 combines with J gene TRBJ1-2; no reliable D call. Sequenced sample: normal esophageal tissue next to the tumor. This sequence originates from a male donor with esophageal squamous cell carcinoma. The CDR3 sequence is CASSYGRQTYGYTF. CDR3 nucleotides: TGTGCCAGCAGTTACGGGAGACAAACCTATGGCTACACCTTC.